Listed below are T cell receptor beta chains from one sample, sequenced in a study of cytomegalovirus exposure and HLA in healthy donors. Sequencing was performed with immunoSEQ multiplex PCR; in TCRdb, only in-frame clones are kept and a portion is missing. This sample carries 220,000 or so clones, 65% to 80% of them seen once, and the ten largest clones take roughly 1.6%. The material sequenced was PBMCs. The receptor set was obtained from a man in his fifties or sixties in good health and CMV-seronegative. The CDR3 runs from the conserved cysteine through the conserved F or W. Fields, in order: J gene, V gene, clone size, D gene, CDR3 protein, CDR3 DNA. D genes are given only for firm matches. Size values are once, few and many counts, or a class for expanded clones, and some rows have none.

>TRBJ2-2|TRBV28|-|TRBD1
CASSRDRTNTGELFF
TGTGCCAGCAGCCGGGACAGGACGAACACCGGGGAGCTGTTTTTT
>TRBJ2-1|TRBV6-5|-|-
CASSRMGAEQFF
TGTGCCAGCAGCCGTATGGGCGCTGAGCAGTTCTTC
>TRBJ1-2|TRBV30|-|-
CAWSGEVGYTF
TGTGCCTGGAGTGGGGAGGTTGGCTACACCTTC
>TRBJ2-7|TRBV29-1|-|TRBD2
CSVGAGGAINEQYF
TGCAGCGTGGGGGCGGGGGGGGCAATCAACGAGCAGTACTTC
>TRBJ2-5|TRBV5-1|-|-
CASSPRDTQETQYF
TGCGCCAGCAGCCCCCGGGACACCCAAGAGACCCAGTACTTC
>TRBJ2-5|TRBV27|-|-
CASAREETQYF
TGTGCCAGCGCGCGGGAAGAGACCCAGTACTTC
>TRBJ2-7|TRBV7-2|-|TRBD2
CASSFRTSGGSYEQYF
TGTGCCAGCAGCTTCCGGACTAGCGGGGGTTCCTACGAGCAGTACTTC
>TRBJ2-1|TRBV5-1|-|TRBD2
CASSPGTSGRNEQFF
TGCGCCAGCAGCCCAGGGACTAGCGGGAGGAATGAGCAGTTCTTC
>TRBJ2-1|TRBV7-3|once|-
CASSSPSLSEQFF
TGTGCCAGCAGCTCCCCAAGCCTTAGTGAGCAGTTCTTC
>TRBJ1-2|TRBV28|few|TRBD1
CASTSLTDRGGYGYTF
TGTGCCAGCACTAGTCTAACGGACAGGGGAGGCTATGGCTACACCTTC
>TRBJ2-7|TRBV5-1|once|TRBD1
CASSLTTGYAYEQYF
TGCGCCAGCAGCTTGACGACAGGGTACGCCTACGAGCAGTACTTC
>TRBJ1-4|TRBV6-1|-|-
CASSETATNEKLFF
TGTGCCAGCAGTGAGACAGCAACTAATGAAAAACTGTTTTTT
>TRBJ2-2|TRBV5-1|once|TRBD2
CASSLAGKGLAGYLASTGELFF
TGCGCCAGCAGCTTGGCCGGGAAGGGACTAGCGGGATACCTGGCAAGCACCGGGGAGCTGTTTTTT
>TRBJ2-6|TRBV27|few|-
CASSLWATAGANVLTF
TGTGCCAGCAGTTTATGGGCCACTGCTGGGGCCAACGTCCTGACTTTC
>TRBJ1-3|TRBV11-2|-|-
CASSSKHTWSSGNTIYF
TGTGCCAGCAGCTCGAAACATACGTGGAGCTCTGGAAACACCATATATTTT
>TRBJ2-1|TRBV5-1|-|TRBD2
CASSLGLADPYNEQFF
TGCGCCAGCAGCTTGGGGCTAGCGGACCCCTACAATGAGCAGTTCTTC
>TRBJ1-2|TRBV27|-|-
CASSLNREGNYGYTF
TGTGCCAGCAGTTTGAACAGGGAGGGAAACTATGGCTACACCTTC
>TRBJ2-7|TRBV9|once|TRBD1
CASSFGTGVYEQYF
TGTGCCAGCAGTTTCGGGACAGGGGTGTACGAGCAGTACTTC
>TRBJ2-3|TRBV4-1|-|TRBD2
CASSGLAVVATDTQYF
TGCGCCAGCAGCGGACTAGCGGTGGTTGCCACAGATACGCAGTATTTT
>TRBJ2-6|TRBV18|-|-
CASSPEETGANVLTF
TGTGCCAGCTCACCAGAGGAAACTGGGGCCAACGTCCTGACTTTC
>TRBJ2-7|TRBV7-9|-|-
CASSFGGLGEQYF
TGTGCCAGCAGCTTCGGGGGATTAGGCGAGCAGTACTTC
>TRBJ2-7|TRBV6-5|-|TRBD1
CASRGGQGKNEQYF
TGTGCCAGCAGGGGAGGACAGGGGAAGAACGAGCAGTACTTC
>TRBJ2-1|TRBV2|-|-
CASSEQARVDEQFF
TGTGCCAGCAGTGAACAAGCGCGGGTCGATGAGCAGTTCTTC
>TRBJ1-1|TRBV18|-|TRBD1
CASSPEQGSTEAFF
TGTGCCAGCTCACCTGAACAGGGGAGCACTGAAGCTTTCTTT
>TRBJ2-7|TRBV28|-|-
CASSLGSLYEQYF
TGTGCCAGCAGTTTGGGTAGCTTGTACGAGCAGTACTTC
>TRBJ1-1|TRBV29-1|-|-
CSALGGGKAFF
TGCAGCGCCCTCGGGGGGGGGAAAGCTTTCTTT
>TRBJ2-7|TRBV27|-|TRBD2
CASSLTSGRNEQYF
TGTGCCAGCAGTCTCACTAGCGGGAGAAACGAGCAGTACTTC
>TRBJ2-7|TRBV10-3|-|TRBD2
CAIRQTSGSWDTYYEQYF
TGTGCCATCAGACAGACTAGCGGGAGTTGGGATACTTACTACGAGCAGTACTTC
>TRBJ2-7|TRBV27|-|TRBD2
CASSLKAGGVYEQYF
TGTGCCAGCAGTTTGAAGGCGGGAGGGGTCTACGAGCAGTACTTC
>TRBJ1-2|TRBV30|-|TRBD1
CAWSKERGQYGYTF
TGTGCCTGGAGTAAGGAGAGGGGGCAGTATGGCTACACCTTC
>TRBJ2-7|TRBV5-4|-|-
CASSLSHEQYF
TGTGCCAGCAGCTTGTCTCACGAGCAGTACTTC
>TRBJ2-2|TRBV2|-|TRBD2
CASSPTGGTGELFF
TGTGCCAGCAGCCCAACGGGAGGGACCGGGGAGCTGTTTTTT
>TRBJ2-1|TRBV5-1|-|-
CASSFGGRGNEQFF
TGCGCCAGCAGCTTCGGAGGGAGAGGAAATGAGCAGTTCTTC
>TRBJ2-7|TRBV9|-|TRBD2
CASSVGTSGYGTYEQYF
TGTGCCAGCAGCGTCGGGACTAGCGGCTACGGGACCTACGAGCAGTACTTC
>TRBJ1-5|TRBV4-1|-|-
CASSQRYLGDQPQHF
TGCGCCAGCAGCCAAAGGTACCTAGGAGATCAGCCCCAGCATTTT
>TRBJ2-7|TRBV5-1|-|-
CASSLGGRNYEQYF
TGCGCCAGCAGCTTGGGTGGCAGGAACTACGAGCAGTACTTC
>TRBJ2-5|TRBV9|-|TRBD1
CASSLGQGVQETQYF
TGTGCCAGCAGCTTGGGACAGGGGGTCCAAGAGACCCAGTACTTC
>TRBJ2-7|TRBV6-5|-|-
CASSYSVQKDYEQYF
TGTGCCAGCAGTTACTCAGTACAAAAAGACTACGAGCAGTACTTC
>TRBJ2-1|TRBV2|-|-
CASEGNQAGEQFF
TGTGCCAGCGAAGGAAACCAGGCTGGGGAGCAGTTCTTC
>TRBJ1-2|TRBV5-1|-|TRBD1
CASSALLSGGATTGYTF
TGCGCCAGCAGCGCCTTACTTTCAGGGGGCGCGACGACTGGCTACACCTTC
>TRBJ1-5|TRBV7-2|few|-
CASSLDWQTQHF
TGTGCCAGCAGCTTAGATTGGCAGACCCAGCATTTT
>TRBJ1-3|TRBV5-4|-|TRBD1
CASSWTPGTGDGNTIYF
TGTGCCAGCAGCTGGACCCCCGGGACAGGGGACGGAAACACCATATATTTT
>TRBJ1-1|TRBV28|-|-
CASSGQSVNTEAFF
TGTGCCAGCAGTGGACAGTCCGTGAACACTGAAGCTTTCTTT
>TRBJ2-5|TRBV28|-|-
CASRARAGLGTQYF
TGTGCCAGCAGAGCCCGGGCGGGATTGGGGACCCAGTACTTC
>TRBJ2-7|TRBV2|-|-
CASSEDRLGEQYF
TGTGCCAGCAGTGAGGACAGACTTGGCGAGCAGTACTTC
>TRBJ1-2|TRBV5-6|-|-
CASIPKREPYYGYTF
TGTGCCAGCATCCCTAAGAGAGAACCTTACTATGGCTACACCTTC
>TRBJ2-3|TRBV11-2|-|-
CASSFLSTDTQYF
TGTGCCAGCAGCTTCCTTAGCACAGATACGCAGTATTTT
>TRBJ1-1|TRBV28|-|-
CASSLQNTEAFF
TGTGCCAGCAGTTTACAGAACACTGAAGCTTTCTTT
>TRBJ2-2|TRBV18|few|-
CASSPAFRGDTGELFF
TGTGCCAGCTCACCAGCATTCAGGGGCGACACCGGGGAGCTGTTTTTT